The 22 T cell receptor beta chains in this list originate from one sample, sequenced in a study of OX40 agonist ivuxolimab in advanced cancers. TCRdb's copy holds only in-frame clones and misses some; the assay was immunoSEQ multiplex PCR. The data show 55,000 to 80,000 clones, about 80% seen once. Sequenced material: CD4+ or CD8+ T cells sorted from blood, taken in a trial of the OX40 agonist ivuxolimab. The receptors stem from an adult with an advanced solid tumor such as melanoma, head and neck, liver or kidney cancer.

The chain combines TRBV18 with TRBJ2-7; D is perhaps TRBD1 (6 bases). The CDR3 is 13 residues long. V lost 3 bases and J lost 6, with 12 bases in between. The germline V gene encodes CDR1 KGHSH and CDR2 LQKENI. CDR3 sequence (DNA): TGTGCCAGCTCACCCGCACAGGGACGCGAGCAGTACTTC. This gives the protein CASSPAQGREQYF.

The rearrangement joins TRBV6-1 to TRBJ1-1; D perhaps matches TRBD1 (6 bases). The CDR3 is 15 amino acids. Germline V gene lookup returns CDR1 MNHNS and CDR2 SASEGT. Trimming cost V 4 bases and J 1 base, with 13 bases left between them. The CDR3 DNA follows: TGTGCCAGCAGTGTAGGGGGGCTTCAGAACACTGAAGCTTTCTTT. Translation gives CASSVGGLQNTEAFF.

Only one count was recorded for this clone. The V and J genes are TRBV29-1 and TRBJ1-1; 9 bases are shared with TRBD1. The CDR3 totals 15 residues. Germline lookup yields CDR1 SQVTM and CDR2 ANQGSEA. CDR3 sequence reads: CSSDASDRGYTEAFF. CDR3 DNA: TGCAGTTCAGACGCGTCGGACAGGGGATACACTGAAGCTTTCTTT.

The CDR3 nucleotides are TGTGCCTGCTCGACAGGGACCTACGAGCAGTACTTC. This sequence encodes CACSTGTYEQYF. The rearrangement uses TRBV30 and TRBJ2-7; 7 bases are shared with TRBD1. The length of the CDR3 is 12 residues. Trimming removed 6 bases from V and 2 bases from J; junction bases left unmatched: 4. Germline V CDR1 and CDR2: GTSNPN, SVGIG (reference sequence).

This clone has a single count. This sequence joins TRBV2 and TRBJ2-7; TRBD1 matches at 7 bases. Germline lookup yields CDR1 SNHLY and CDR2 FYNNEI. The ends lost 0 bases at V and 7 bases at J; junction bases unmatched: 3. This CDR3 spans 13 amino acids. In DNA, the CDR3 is TGTGCCAGCAGTGAAGCAGGGGGCGTAGAGCAGTACTTC. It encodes CASSEAGGVEQYF. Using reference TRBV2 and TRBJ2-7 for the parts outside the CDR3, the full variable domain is EPEVTQTPSHQVTQMGQEVILRCVPISNHLYFYWYRQILGQKVEFLVSFYNNEISEKSEIFDDQFSVERPDGSNFTLKIRSTKLEDSAMYFCASSEAGGVEQYFGPGTRLTVT.

The CDR3 nucleotides read TGTGCCAGTAGTCCCCGCGGAGGCAGGGGCCGCCACTCTGGAAACACCATATATTTT. Translated: CASSPRGGRGRHSGNTIYF. The genes are TRBV19 and TRBJ1-3; D possibly corresponds to TRBD1 (6 bases). Between the trimmed V and J ends, which lost 5 bases and 0 bases, there was a span of 23 bases. Germline CDR1 LNHDA, CDR2 SQIVND (reference sequence). This CDR3 comprises 19 residues.

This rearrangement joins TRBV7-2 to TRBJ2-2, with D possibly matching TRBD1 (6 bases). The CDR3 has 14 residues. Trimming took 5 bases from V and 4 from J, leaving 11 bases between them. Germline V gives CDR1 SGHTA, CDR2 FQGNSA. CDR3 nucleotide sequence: TGTGCCAGCAGCCCTGGACAGCTCACCGGGGAGCTGTTTTTT. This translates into CASSPGQLTGELFF.

CDR3 bases: TGTGCCAGCAGTTACGGAGTGAATCAGCCCCAGCATTTT. Translated, it gives CASSYGVNQPQHF. The chain is built from TRBV6-5 and TRBJ1-5; D not certain. The CDR3 has 13 amino acids. Germline V gene sequence: CDR1 MNHEY, CDR2 SVGAGI. V gave up 2 bases and J gave up 4 bases, with 6 bases separating them.

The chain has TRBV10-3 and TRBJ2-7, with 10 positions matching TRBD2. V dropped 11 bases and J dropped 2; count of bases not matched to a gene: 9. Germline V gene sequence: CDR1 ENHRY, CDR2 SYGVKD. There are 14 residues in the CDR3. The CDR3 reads CAASLAGSTYEQYF. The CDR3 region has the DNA TGTGCCGCCTCACTAGCGGGATCCACCTACGAGCAGTACTTC.

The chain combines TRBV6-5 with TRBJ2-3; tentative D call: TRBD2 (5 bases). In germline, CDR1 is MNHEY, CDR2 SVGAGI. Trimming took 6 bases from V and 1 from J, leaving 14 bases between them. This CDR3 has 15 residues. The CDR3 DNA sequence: TGTGCCAGCAGCCTATTACTCGGGGGCACAGATACGCAGTATTTT. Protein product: CASSLLLGGTDTQYF.

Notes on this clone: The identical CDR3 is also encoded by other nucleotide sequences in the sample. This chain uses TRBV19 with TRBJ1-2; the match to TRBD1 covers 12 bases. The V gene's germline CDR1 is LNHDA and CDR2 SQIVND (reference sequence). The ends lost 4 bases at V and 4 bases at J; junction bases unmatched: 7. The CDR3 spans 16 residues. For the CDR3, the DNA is TGTGCCAGTAGTACCTCAGGGACAGGGGGCGTCTATGGCTACACCTTC. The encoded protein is CASSTSGTGGVYGYTF.

The CDR3 protein is CASSEGIGTGLYGYTF. The CDR3 coding sequence is TGTGCCAGCAGTGAAGGGATTGGGACAGGCCTCTATGGCTACACCTTC. The genes are TRBV6-1 and TRBJ1-2; 8 nucleotides align to TRBD1. V lost 1 base, J lost 4 bases, and 8 bases stayed unmatched. Germline lookup yields CDR1 MNHNS and CDR2 SASEGT. The CDR3 loop spans 16 amino acids.

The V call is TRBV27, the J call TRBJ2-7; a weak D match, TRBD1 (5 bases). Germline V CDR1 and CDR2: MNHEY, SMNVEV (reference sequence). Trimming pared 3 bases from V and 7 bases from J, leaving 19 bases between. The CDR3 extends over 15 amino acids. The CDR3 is CASSFSRQGYGEQYF. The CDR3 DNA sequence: TGTGCCAGCAGTTTCAGTCGTCAGGGTTATGGTGAGCAGTACTTC.

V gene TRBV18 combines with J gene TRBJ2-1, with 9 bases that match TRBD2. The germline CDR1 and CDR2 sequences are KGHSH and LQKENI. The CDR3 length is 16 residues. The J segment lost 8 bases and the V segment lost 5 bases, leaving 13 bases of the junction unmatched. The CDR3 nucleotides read TGTGCCAGCTCATCCCGGGTAGCGGGAGCGCTCGATGAGCAGTTCTTC. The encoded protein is CASSSRVAGALDEQFF. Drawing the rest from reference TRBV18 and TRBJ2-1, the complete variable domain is NAGVMQNPRHLVRRRGQEARLRCSPMKGHSHVYWYRQLPEEGLKFMVYLQKENIIDESGMPKERFSAEFPKEGPSILRIQQVVRGDSAAYFCASSSRVAGALDEQFFGPGTRLTVL.

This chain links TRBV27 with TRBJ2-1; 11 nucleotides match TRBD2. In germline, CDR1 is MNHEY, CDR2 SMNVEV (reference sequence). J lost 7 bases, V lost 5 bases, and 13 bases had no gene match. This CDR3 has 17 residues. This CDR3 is CASSITFSGGAGNEQFF. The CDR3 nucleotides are TGTGCCAGCAGTATTACCTTTAGCGGGGGGGCGGGGAATGAGCAGTTCTTC.

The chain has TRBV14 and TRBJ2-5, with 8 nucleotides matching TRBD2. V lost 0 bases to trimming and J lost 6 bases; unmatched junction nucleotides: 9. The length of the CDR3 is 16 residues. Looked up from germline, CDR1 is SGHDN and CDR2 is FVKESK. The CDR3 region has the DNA TGTGCCAGCAGCCAAGAATGGCTAGCGGGTGAGAAGACCCAGTACTTC. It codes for CASSQEWLAGEKTQYF.

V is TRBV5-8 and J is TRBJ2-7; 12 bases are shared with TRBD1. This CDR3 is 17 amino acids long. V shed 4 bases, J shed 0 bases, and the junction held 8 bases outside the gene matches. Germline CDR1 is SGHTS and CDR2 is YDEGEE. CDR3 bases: TGTGCCAGCAGCAAAACACCGGGACAGGGGGCCTCCTACGAGCAGTACTTC. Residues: CASSKTPGQGASYEQYF.

CDR3 sequence (DNA): TGTGCCAGCAGCTTGGGCAGGTTCTATAATTCACCCCTCCACTTT. It translates to CASSLGRFYNSPLHF. The chain couples TRBV5-8 to TRBJ1-6; D is unclear. This CDR3 spans 15 amino acids. Looked up from germline, CDR1 is SGHTS and CDR2 is YDEGEE. The ends were cut back, 0 bases at V and 3 bases at J, with 7 bases in the middle.

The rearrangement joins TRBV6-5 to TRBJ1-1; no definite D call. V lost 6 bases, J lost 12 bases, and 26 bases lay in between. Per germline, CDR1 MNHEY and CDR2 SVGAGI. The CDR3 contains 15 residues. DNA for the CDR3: TGTGCCAGCAGGGTGAGGGTGTATGGGGTCGAGAGGACTTTCTTT. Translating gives CASRVRVYGVERTFF.

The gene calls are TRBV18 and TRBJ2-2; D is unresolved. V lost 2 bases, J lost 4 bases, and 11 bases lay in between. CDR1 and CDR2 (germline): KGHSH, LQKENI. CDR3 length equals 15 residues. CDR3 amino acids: CASSPYKGVTGELFF. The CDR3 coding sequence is TGTGCCAGCTCACCATATAAGGGTGTCACCGGGGAGCTGTTTTTT.

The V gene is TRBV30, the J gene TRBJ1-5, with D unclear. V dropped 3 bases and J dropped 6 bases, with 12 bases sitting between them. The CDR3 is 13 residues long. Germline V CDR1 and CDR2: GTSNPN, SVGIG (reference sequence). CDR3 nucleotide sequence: TGTGCCTGGAGCCCCCAGGTAGGTCAGCCCCAGCATTTT. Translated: CAWSPQVGQPQHF.

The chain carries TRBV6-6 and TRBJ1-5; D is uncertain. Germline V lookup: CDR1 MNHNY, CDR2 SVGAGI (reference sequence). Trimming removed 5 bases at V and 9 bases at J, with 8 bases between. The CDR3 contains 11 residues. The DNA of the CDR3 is TGTGCCAGCAGTAGCGACCGGCCCCAGCATTTT. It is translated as CASSSDRPQHF.